This T cell receptor (beta chain) was sequenced in a study of cytomegalovirus exposure and HLA in healthy donors. Study-level points and caveats: Most TCR beta V segments were productive about 90% or about 30% of the time in an earlier analysis. Presence/absence analysis assumed near-uniform sequencing depth across donors.

With respect to this clone: What it binds is not known.

PCR involved 60 Vbeta and 13 Jbeta primers. Method: immunoSEQ multiplex PCR; TCRdb's copy keeps in-frame clones and lacks some. This table holds about 160,000 clones, about 85% found once. The specimen was PBMCs. This clonotype was obtained from a boy between 2 and 10 years old in good health and CMV-seronegative.

CDR3 amino acids: CASSPQPLDEQFF. DNA of the CDR3: TGTGCCAGCAGCCCCCAGCCGCTAGATGAGCAGTTCTTC. This chain uses TRBV5-4 with TRBJ2-1; D not resolved. CDR3 size: 13 residues. Germline-derived CDR1 and CDR2 are SGHNT and YYREEE (reference sequence). The ends were cut back, 4 bases at V and 8 bases at J, with 13 bases in the middle.